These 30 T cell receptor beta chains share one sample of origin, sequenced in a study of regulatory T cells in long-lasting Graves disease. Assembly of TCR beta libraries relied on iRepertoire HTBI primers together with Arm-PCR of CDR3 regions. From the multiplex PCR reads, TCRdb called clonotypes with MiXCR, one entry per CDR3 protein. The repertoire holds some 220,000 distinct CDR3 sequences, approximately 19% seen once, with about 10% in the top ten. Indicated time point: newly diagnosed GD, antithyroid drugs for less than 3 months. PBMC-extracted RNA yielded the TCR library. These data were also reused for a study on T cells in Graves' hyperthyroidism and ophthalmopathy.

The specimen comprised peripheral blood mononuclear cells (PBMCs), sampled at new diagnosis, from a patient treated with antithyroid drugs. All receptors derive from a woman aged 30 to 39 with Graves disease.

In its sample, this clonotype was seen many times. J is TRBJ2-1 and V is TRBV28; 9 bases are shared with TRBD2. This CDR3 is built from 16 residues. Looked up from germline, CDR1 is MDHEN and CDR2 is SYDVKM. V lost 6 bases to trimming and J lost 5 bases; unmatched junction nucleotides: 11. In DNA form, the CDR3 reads TGTGCCAGCAGGCCGACGGGACTAGCTCTTCACAATGAGCAGTTCTTC. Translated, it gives CASRPTGLALHNEQFF. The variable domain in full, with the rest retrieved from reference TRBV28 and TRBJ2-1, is DVKVTQSSRYLVKRTGEKVFLECVQDMDHENMFWYRQDPGLGLRLIYFSYDVKMKEKGDIPEGYSVSREKKERFSLILESASTNQTSMYLCASRPTGLALHNEQFFGPGTRLTVL.

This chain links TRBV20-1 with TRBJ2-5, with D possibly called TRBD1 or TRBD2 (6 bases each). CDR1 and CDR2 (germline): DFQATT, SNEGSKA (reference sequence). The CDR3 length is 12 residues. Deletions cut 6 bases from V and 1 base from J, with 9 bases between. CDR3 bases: TGCAGTGCGCCGGGGGCCCAAGAGACCCAGTACTTC. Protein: CSAPGAQETQYF.

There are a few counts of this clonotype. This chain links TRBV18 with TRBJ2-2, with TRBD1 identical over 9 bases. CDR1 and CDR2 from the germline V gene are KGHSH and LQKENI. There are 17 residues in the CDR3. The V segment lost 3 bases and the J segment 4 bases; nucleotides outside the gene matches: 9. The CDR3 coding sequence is TGTGCCAGCTCACCGCTTGACAGGGGGTCCCTCACCGGGGAGCTGTTTTTT. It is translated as CASSPLDRGSLTGELFF.

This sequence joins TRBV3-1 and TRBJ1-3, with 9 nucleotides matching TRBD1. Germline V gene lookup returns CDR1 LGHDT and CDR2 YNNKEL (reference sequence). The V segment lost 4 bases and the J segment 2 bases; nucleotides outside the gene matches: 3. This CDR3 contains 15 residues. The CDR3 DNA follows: TGTGCCAGCAGCCCCCGACAGGGGGCTGGAAACACCATATATTTT. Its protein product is CASSPRQGAGNTIYF.

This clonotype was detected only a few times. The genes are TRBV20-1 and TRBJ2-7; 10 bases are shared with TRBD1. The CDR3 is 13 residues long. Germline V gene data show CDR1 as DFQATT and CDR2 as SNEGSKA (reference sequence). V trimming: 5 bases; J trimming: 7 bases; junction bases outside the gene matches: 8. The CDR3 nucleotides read TGCAGTGCTGGCCGGGACAGGGGCGTAGAGCAGTACTTC. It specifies CSAGRDRGVEQYF.

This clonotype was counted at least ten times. Here the CDR3 reads CASSRPRGNSPLHF. The CDR3 bases are TGTGCCAGCAGTCGCCCGAGGGGGAATTCACCCCTCCACTTT. The genes are TRBV27 and TRBJ1-6; possibly TRBD1 for D (6 bases). V was shortened by 5 bases and J by 7 bases, with 12 bases between the two germline ends. The CDR3 has 14 amino acids. Per germline, CDR1 MNHEY and CDR2 SMNVEV (reference sequence).

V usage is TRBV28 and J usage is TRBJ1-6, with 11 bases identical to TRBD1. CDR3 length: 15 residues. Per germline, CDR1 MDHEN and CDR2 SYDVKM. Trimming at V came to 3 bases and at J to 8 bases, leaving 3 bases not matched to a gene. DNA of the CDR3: TGTGCCAGCAGTTTGGACAGGGGGCTGGATTCACCCCTCCACTTT. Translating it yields CASSLDRGLDSPLHF.

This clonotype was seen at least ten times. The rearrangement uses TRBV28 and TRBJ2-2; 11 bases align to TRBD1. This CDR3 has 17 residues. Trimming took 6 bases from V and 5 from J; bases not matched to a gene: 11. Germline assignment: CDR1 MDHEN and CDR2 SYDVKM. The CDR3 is CASRHHAGTGGTGELFF. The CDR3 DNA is TGTGCCAGCAGACACCACGCCGGGACAGGGGGGACCGGGGAGCTGTTTTTT.

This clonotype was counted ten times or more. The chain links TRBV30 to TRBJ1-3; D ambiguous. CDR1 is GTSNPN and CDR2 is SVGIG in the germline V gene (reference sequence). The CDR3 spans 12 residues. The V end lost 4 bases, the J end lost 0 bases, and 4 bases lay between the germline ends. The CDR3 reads CAWTNSGNTIYF. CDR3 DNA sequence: TGTGCCTGGACGAACTCTGGAAACACCATATATTTT. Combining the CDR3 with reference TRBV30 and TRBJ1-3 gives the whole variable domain SQTIHQWPATLVQPVGSPLSLECTVEGTSNPNLYWYRQAAGRGLQLLFYSVGIGQISSEVPQNLSASRPQDRQFILSSKKLLLSDSGFYLCAWTNSGNTIYFGEGSWLTVV.

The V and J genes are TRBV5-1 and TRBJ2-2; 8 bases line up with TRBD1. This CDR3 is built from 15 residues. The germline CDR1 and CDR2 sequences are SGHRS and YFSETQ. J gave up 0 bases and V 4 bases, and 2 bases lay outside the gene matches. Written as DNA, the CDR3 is TGCGCCAGCAGCGCGGGACAGGCGAACACCGGGGAGCTGTTTTTT. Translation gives CASSAGQANTGELFF.

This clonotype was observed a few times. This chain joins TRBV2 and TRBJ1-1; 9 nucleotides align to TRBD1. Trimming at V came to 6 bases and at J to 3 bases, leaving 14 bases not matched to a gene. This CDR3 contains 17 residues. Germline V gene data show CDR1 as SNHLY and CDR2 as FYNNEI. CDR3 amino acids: CASRVTGTGYEDTEAFF. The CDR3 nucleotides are TGTGCCAGCAGGGTTACCGGGACAGGGTACGAGGACACTGAAGCTTTCTTT.

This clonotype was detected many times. CDR3 DNA: TGTGCCAGCAGTGAGTCAAGCAATCAGCCCCAGCATTTT. It encodes CASSESSNQPQHF. This rearrangement joins TRBV6-1 to TRBJ1-5; D uncertain. CDR1 MNHNS and CDR2 SASEGT come from the germline V gene. The CDR3 spans 13 residues. V was cut by 3 bases and J by 1 base, with 4 bases left in between.

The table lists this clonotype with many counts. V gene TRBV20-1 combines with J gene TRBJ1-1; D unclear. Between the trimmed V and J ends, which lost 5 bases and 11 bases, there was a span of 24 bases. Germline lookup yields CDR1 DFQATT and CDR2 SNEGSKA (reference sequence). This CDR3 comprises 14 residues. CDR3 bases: TGCAGTGCTCCAATGCGTTTCGGGCACATCTGGGCTTTCTTT. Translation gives CSAPMRFGHIWAFF.

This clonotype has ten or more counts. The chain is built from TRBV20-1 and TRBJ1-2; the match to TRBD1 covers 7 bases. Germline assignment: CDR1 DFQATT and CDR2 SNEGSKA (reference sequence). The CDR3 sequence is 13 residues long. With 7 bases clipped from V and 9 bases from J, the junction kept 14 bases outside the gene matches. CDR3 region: CSVKGAGRNSYTF. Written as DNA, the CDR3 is TGCAGTGTTAAGGGGGCAGGTCGGAACAGCTACACCTTC.

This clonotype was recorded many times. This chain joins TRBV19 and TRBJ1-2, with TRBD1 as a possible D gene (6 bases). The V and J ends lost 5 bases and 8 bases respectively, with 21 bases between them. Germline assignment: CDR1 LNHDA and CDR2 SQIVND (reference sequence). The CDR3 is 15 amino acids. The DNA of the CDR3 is TGTGCCAGTAGTTTCACAGGGTCTGGCGAGAGGGGCTACACCTTC. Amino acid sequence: CASSFTGSGERGYTF.

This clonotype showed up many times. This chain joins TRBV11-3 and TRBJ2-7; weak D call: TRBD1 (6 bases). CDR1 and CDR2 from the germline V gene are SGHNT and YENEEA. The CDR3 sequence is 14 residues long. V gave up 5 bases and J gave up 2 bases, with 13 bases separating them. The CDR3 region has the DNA TGTGCCAGCAGCCGTACAGGGAACACCTACGAGCAGTACTTC. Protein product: CASSRTGNTYEQYF. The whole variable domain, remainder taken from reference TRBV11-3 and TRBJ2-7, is EAGVVQSPRYKIIEKKQPVAFWCNPISGHNTLYWYLQNLGQGPELLIRYENEEAVDDSQLPKDRFSAERLKGVDSTLKIQPAELGDSAVYLCASSRTGNTYEQYFGPGTRLTVT.

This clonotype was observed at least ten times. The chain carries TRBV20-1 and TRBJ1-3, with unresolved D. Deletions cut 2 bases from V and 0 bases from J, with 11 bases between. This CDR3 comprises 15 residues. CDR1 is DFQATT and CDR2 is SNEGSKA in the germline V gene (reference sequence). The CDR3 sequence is CSARRDTRSGNTIYF. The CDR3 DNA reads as TGCAGTGCTAGACGCGACACCCGCTCTGGAAACACCATATATTTT.

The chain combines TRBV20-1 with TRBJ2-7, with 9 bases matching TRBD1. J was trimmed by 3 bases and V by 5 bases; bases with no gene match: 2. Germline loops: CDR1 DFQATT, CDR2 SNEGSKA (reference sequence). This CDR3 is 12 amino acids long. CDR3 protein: CSALGQGYEQYF. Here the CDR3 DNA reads TGCAGTGCTTTGGGACAGGGCTACGAGCAGTACTTC.

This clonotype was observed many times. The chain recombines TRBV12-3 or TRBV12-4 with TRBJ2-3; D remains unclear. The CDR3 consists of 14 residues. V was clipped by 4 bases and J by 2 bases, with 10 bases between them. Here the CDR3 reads CASSSTRNTDTQYF. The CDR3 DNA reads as TGTGCCAGCAGTTCGACACGGAACACAGATACGCAGTATTTT.

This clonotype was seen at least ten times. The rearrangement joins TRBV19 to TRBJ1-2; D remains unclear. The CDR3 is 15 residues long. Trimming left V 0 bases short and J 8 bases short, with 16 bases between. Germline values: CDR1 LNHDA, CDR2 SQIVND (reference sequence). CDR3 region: CASSIDSAIERGYTF. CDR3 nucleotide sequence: TGTGCCAGTAGTATAGATAGCGCGATCGAGAGAGGCTACACCTTC.

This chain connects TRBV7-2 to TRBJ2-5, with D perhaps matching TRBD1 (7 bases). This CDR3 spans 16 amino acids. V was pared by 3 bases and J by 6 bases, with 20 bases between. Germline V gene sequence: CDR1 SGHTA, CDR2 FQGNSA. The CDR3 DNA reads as TGTGCCAGCAGCTTGCGACAGGGCGGGGTATGGAAGACCCAGTACTTC. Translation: CASSLRQGGVWKTQYF.

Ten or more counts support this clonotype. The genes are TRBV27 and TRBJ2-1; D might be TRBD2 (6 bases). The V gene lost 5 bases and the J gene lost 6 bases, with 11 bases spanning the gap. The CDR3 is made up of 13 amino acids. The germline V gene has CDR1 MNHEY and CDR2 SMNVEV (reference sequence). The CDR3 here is CASSRGFGNEQFF. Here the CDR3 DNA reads TGTGCCAGCAGTCGGGGGTTCGGCAATGAGCAGTTCTTC.

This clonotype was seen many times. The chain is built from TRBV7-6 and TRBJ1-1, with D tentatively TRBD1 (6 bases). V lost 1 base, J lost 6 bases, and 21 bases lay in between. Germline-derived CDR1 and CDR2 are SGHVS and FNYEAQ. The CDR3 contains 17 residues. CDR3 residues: CASSLESPQGGNAEAFF. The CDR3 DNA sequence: TGTGCCAGCAGCTTAGAGTCCCCACAGGGCGGTAACGCTGAAGCTTTCTTT.

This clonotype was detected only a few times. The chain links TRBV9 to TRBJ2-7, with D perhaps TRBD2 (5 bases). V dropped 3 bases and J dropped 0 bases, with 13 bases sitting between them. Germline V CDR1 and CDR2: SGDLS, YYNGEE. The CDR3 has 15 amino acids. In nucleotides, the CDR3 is TGTGCCAGCAGCGCGGAGGACTTGGCCTCCTACGAGCAGTACTTC. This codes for CASSAEDLASYEQYF.

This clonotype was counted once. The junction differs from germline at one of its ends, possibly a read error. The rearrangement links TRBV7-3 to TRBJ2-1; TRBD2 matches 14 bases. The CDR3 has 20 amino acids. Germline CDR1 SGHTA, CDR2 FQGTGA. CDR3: CASSLLGTSGGPRSDNEQFF. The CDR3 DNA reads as TGTGCCAGCAGCTTACTCGGGACTAGCGGGGGTCCCCGCTCCGACAATGAGCAGTTCTTC.

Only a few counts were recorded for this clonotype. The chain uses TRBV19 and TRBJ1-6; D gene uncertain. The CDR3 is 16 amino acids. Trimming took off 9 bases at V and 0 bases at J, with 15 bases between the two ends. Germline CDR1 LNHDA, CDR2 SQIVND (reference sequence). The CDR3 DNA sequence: TGTGCCAGCCCTACTAAAGGGAGCTCCTATAATTCACCCCTCCACTTT. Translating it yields CASPTKGSSYNSPLHF.

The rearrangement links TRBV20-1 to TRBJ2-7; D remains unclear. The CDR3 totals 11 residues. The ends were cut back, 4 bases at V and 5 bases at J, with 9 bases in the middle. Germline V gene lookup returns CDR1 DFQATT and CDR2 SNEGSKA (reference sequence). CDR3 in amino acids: CSAKAGDEQYF. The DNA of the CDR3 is TGCAGTGCTAAGGCTGGAGACGAGCAGTACTTC.

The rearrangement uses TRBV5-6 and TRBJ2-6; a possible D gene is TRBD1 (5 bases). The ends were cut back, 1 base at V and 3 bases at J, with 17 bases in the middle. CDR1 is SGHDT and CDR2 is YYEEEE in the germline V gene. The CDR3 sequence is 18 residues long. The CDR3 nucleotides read TGTGCCAGCAGCTTGTCCCAGGGTAAAGTCAGTGGGGCCAACGTCCTGACTTTC. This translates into CASSLSQGKVSGANVLTF.

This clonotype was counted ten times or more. CDR3 region: CASSGVWRDSYNEQFF. The CDR3 coding sequence is TGTGCCAGCAGTGGGGTTTGGAGGGACTCCTACAATGAGCAGTTCTTC. The genes are TRBV2 and TRBJ2-1; D perhaps matches TRBD2 (6 bases). Deletions cut 4 bases from V and 0 bases from J, with 13 bases between. The germline CDR1 and CDR2 sequences are SNHLY and FYNNEI. The CDR3 runs to 16 residues.

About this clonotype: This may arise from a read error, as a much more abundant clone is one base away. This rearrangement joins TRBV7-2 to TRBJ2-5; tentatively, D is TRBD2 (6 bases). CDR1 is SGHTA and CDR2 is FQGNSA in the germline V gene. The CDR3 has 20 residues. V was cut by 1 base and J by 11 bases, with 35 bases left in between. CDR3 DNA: TGTGCCAGCAGCTTAGGAAGTATTGGGCTAGCGCCGAGCTCCTACAATGAGCAGTACTTC. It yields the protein CASSLGSIGLAPSSYNEQYF.